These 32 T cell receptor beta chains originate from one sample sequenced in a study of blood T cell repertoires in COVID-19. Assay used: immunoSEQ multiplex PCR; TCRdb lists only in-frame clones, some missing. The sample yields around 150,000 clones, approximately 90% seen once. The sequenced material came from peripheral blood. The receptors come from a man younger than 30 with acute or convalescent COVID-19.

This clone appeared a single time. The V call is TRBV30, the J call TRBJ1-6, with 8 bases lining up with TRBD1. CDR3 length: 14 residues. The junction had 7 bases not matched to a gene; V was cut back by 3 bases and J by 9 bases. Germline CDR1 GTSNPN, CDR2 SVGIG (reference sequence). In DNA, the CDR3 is TGTGCCTGGAGCCACAGGGGGAACGGTTCACCCCTCCACTTT. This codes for CAWSHRGNGSPLHF.

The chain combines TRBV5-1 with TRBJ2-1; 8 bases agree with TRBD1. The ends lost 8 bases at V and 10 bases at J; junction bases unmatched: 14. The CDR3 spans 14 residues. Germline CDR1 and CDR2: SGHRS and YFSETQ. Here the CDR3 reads CASSGGQGAGEQFF. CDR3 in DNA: TGCGCCAGTTCGGGCGGGCAGGGGGCGGGGGAGCAGTTCTTC.

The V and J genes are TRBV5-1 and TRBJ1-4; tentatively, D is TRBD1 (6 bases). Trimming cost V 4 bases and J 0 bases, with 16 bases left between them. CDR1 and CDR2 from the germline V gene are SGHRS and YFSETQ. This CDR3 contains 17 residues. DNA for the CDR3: TGCGCCAGCAGCGCCACCTCCAACAGGGCAACTAATGAAAAACTGTTTTTT. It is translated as CASSATSNRATNEKLFF.

The CDR3 nucleotides read TGCAGCGTTGAATTTAGGCGGGAGGCGGAATCGTACGAGCAGTACTTC. The encoded protein is CSVEFRREAESYEQYF. The genes are TRBV29-1 and TRBJ2-7; 8 bases agree with TRBD2. Germline V lookup: CDR1 SQVTM, CDR2 ANQGSEA. Trimming at V came to 2 bases and at J to 4 bases, leaving 13 bases not matched to a gene. The CDR3 contains 16 residues.

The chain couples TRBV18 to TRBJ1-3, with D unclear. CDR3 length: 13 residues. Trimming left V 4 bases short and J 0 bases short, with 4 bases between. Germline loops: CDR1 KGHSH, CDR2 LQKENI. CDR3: CASSQASGNTIYF. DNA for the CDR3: TGTGCCAGCTCACAAGCCTCTGGAAACACCATATATTTT.

CDR3 bases: TGTGCCACCAGCAGCCGGGGAGGGGCTGAAGCTTTCTTT. Amino acid sequence: CATSSRGGAEAFF. J is TRBJ1-1 and V is TRBV15; D might be TRBD1 (5 bases). The CDR3 extends over 13 amino acids. CDR1 and CDR2 from the germline V gene are LNHNV and YYDKDF (reference sequence). The V end was cut by 3 bases, the J end by 6 bases, with 11 bases between.

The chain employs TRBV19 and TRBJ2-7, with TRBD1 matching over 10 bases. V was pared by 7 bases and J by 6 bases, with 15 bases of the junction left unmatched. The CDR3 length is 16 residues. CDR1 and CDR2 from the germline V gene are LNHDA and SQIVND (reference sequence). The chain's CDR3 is CASTAFAGTGVVEQYF. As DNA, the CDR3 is TGTGCCAGTACCGCATTTGCGGGGACAGGGGTTGTCGAGCAGTACTTC.

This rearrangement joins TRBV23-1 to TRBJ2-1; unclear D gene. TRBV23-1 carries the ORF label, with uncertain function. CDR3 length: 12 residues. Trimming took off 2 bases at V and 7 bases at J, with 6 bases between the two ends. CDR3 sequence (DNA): TGCGCCAGCAGTCAAATCGTAAATGAGCAGTTCTTC. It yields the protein CASSQIVNEQFF.

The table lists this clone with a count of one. CDR3 nucleotide sequence: TGTGCCAGCAGTGATTGGGGGGACAGGGGGCATGGGCAGTACTTC. This sequence encodes CASSDWGDRGHGQYF. The chain joins TRBV25-1 to TRBJ2-7, with 12 bases that match TRBD1. From germline, CDR1 is MGHDK and CDR2 SYGVNS. The CDR3 is 15 residues long. Germline trimming cut 3 bases from V and 9 bases from J; bases unmatched to any gene: 9.

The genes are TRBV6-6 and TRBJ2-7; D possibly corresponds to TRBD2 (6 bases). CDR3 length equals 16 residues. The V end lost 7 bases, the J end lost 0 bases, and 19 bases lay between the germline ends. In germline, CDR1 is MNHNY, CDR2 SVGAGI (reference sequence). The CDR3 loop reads CASIKGGGMSSYEQYF. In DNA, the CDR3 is TGTGCCAGCATCAAGGGAGGCGGGATGAGCTCCTACGAGCAGTACTTC.

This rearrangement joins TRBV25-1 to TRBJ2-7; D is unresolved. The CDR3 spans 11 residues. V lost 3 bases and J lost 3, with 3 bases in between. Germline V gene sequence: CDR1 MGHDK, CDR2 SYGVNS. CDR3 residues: CASSDSYEQYF. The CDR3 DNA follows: TGTGCCAGCAGTGACAGCTACGAGCAGTACTTC.

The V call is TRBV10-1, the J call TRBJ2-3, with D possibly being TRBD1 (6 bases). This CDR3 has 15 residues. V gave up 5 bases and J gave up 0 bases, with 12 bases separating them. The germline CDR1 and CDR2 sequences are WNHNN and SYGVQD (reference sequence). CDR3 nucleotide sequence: TGCGCCAGCAGTCGGACAGATCTAAGCACAGATACGCAGTATTTT. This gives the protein CASSRTDLSTDTQYF.

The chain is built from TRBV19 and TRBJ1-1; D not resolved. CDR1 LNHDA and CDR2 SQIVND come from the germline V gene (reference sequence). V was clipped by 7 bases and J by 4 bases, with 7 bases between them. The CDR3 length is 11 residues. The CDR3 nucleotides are TGTGCCAGTATTGAGGGCACTGAAGCTTTCTTT. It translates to CASIEGTEAFF.

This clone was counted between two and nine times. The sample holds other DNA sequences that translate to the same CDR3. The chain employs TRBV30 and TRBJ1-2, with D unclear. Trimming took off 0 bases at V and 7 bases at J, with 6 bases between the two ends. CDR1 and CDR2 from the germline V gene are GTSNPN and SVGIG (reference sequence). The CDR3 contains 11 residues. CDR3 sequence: CAWSVPGGYTF. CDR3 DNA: TGTGCCTGGAGTGTGCCAGGTGGCTACACCTTC.

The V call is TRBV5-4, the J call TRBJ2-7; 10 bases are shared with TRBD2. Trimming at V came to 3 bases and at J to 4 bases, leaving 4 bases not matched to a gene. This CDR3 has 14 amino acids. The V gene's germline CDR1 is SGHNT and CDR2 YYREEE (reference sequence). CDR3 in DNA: TGTGCCAGCAGCTCCGGGACTAGCGCTTACGAGCAGTACTTC. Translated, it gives CASSSGTSAYEQYF. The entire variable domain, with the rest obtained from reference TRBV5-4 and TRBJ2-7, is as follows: ETGVTQSPTHLIKTRGQQVTLRCSSQSGHNTVSWYQQALGQGPQFIFQYYREEENGRGNFPPRFSGLQFPNYSSELNVNALELDDSALYLCASSSGTSAYEQYFGPGTRLTVT.

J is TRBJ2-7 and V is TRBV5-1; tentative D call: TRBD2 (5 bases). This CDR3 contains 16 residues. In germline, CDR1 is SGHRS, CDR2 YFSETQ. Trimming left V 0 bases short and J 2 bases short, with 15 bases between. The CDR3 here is CASSLVGLAAAYEQYF. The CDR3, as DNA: TGCGCCAGCAGCTTGGTAGGGCTAGCAGCGGCCTACGAGCAGTACTTC.

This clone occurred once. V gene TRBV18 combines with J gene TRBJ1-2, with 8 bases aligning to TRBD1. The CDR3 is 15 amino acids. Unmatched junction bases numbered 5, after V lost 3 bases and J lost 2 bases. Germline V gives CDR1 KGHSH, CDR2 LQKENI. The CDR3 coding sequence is TGTGCCAGCTCACCTCGACAGGGGCGGAACTATGGCTACACCTTC. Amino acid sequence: CASSPRQGRNYGYTF.

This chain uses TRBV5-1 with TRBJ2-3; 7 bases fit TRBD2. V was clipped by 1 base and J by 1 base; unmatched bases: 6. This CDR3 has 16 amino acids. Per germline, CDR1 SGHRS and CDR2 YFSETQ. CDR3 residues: CASSLSGSGGTDTQYF. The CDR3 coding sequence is TGCGCCAGCAGCTTGTCGGGCAGCGGGGGCACAGATACGCAGTATTTT.

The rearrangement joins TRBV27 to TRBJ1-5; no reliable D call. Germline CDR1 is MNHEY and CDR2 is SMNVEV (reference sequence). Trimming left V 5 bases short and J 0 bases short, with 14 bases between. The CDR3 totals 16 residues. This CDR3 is CASSTRGAVSNQPQHF. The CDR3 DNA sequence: TGTGCCAGCAGTACCCGCGGAGCTGTTAGCAATCAGCCCCAGCATTTT.

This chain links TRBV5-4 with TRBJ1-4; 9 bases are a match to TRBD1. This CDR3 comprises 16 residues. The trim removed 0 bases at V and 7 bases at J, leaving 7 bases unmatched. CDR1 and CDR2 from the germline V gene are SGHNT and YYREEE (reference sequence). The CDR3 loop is CASSLDRDRAVEKLFF. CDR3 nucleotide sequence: TGTGCCAGCAGCTTGGACCGGGACAGGGCGGTTGAAAAACTGTTTTTT.

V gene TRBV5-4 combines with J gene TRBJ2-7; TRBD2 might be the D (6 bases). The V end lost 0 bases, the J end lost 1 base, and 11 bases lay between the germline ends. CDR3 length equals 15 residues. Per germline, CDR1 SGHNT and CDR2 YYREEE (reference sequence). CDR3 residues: CASSLGLANSYEQYF. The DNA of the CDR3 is TGTGCCAGCAGCTTGGGTCTAGCGAATTCCTACGAGCAGTACTTC.

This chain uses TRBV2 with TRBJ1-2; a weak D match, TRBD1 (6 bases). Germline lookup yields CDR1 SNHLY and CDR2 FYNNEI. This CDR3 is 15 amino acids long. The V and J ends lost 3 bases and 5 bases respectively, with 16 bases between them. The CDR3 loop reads CASSDPWPGEYGYTF. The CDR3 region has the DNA TGTGCCAGCAGTGATCCCTGGCCAGGGGAATATGGCTACACCTTC.

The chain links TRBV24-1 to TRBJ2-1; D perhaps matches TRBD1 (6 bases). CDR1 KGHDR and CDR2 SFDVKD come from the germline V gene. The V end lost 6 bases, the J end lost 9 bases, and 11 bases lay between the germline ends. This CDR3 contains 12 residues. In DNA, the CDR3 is TGTGCCACCAGTCAGGGGCTGCCTGAGCAGTTCTTC. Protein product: CATSQGLPEQFF.

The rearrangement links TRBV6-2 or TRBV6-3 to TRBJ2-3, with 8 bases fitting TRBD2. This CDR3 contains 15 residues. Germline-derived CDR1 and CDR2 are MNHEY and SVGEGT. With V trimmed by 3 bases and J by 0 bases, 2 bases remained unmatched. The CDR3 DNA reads TGTGCCAGCAGTTATCGGGGGGGAAGCACAGATACGCAGTATTTT. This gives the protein CASSYRGGSTDTQYF.

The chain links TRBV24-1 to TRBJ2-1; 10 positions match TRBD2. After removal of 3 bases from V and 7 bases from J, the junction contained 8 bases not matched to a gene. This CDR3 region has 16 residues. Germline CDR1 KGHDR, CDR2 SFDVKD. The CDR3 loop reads CATSDPTSGIRNEQFF. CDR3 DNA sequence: TGTGCCACCAGTGATCCTACTAGCGGGATAAGAAATGAGCAGTTCTTC.

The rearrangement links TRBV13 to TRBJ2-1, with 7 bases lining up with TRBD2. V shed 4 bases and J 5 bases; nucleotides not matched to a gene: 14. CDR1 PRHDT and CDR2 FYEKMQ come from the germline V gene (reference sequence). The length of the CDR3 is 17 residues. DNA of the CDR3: TGTGCCAGCAGCTCCCCTGGCGAAGCGGGGAGGGACAATGAGCAGTTCTTC. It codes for CASSSPGEAGRDNEQFF.

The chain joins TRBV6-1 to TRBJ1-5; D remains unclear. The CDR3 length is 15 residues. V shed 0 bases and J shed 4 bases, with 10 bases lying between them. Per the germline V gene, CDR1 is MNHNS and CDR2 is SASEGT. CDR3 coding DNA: TGTGCCAGCAGTGAAGCGCTCACCGAGAATCAGCCCCAGCATTTT. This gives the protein CASSEALTENQPQHF.

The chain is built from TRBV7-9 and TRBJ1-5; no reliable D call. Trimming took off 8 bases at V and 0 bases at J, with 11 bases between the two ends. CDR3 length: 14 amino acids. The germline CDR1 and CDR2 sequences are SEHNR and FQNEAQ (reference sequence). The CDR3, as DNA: TGTGCCAGCTCTACAGAGAATAGCAATCAGCCCCAGCATTTT. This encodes CASSTENSNQPQHF.

CDR3 sequence (DNA): TGCGCCAGCGGCGGGACTAGCGTCACAGATACGCAGTATTTT. It is translated as CASGGTSVTDTQYF. V is TRBV10-2 and J is TRBJ2-3; 10 nucleotides align to TRBD2. Germline-derived CDR1 and CDR2 are WSHSY and SAAADI. Unmatched junction bases numbered 4, after V lost 8 bases and J lost 2 bases. The CDR3 loop spans 14 amino acids.

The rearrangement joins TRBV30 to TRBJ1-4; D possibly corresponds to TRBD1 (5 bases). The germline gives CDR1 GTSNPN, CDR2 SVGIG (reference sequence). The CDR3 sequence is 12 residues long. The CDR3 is CAAGTRNEKLFF. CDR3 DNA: TGTGCTGCGGGGACGAGGAATGAAAAACTGTTTTTT.

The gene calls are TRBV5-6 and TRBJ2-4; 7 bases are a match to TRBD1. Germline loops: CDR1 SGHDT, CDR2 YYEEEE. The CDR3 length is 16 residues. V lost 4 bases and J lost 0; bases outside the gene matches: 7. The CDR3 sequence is CASSLGQLLAKNIQYF. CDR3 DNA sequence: TGTGCCAGCAGCCTGGGACAGTTGCTAGCCAAAAACATTCAGTACTTC.

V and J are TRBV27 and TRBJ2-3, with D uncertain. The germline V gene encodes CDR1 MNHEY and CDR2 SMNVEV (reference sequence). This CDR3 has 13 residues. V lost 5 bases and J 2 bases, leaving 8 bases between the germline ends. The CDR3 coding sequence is TGTGCCAGCAGTATCTCCTACACAGATACGCAGTATTTT. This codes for CASSISYTDTQYF.